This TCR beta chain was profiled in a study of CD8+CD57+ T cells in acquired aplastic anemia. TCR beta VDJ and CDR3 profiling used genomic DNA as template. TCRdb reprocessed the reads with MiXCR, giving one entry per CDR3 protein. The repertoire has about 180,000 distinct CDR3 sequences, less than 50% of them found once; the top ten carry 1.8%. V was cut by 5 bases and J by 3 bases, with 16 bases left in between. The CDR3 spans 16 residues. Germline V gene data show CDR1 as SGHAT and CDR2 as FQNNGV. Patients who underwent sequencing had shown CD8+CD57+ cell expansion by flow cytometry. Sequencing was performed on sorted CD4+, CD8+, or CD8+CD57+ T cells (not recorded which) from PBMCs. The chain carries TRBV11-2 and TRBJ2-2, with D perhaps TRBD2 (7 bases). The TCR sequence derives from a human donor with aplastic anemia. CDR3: CASSPFTGRDTGELFF. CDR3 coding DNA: TGTGCCAGCAGCCCCTTCACAGGGAGGGACACCGGGGAGCTGTTTTTT.